These T cell receptor beta chains were read from a single sample in a study of PD-1 blockade in classical Hodgkin lymphoma. TCRdb's table, derived via immunoSEQ multiplex PCR, lists solely in-frame clones and lacks some. The data hold approximately 44,000 clones, with about two thirds observed a single time. The sequencing used peripheral blood mononuclear cells (PBMCs), collected at baseline. All receptors come from a human donor with classical Hodgkin lymphoma. The CDR3 runs from the conserved cysteine through the conserved F or W. A D gene is named only where the DNA matches it firmly. The size entry is marked missing in some rows and otherwise reads once, few, many or a size class.

V gene	J gene	D gene	clone size	CDR3 DNA	CDR3 protein
TRBV5-1	TRBJ2-2	NA	few	TGCGCCAGCAGCTCCACTCCGGGGGGGGAGCTGTTTTTT	CASSSTPGGELFF
TRBV7-8	TRBJ2-7	NA	once	TGTGCCAGCAGCCCAGGACCGCTTTCCTACGAGCAGTACTTC	CASSPGPLSYEQYF
TRBV11-1	TRBJ2-5	NA	NA	TGTGCCAGCAGCTTAGTATCAGGACAGAACCAGTACTTC	CASSLVSGQNQYF
TRBV6-6	TRBJ2-2	NA	NA	TGTGCCAGCAGTTACCAGACCCTGAACACCGGGGAGCTGTTTTTT	CASSYQTLNTGELFF
TRBV28	TRBJ2-4	NA	NA	TGTGCCAGCAGCTCCGGGGCCCTTAAAAACATTCAGTACTTC	CASSSGALKNIQYF
TRBV30	TRBJ1-3	NA	NA	TGTGCCTGGAGTGCATCCAGGGTCGGAAACACCATATATTTT	CAWSASRVGNTIYF
TRBV7-7	TRBJ2-2	TRBD1	few	TGTGCCAGCAGTCAGCAGGGGGCTCTTGGCCGGGAGCTGTTTTTT	CASSQQGALGRELFF
TRBV7-8	TRBJ2-7	NA	few	TGTGCCAGCAGCTTAGTGGCGGGAAGCTACGAGCAGTACTTC	CASSLVAGSYEQYF
TRBV6-4	TRBJ2-2	NA	NA	TGTGCCAGCAGTGTCGGGGGTGCGAACACCGGGGAGCTGTTTTTT	CASSVGGANTGELFF
TRBV7-2	TRBJ2-7	NA	few	TGTGCCAGCAGCTCCTATCGCAGTTACGAGCAGTACTTC	CASSSYRSYEQYF
TRBV30	TRBJ2-7	TRBD1	NA	TGTGCCTGGAGTAAAGGGCTGACAGGGGTGTTGTACGAGCAGTACTTC	CAWSKGLTGVLYEQYF
TRBV29-1	TRBJ2-1	TRBD1	once	TGCAGCGTTGCGGCCCGGGACAGGGTCCACAATGAGCAGTTCTTC	CSVAARDRVHNEQFF
TRBV6-5	TRBJ1-2	NA	NA	TGTGCCAGCAGTAAAACAGGATATGGCTACACCTTC	CASSKTGYGYTF
TRBV6-1	TRBJ2-7	NA	NA	TGTGCCAGCCTATCGGTAAACTCCTACGAGCAGTACTTC	CASLSVNSYEQYF
TRBV6-5	TRBJ2-4	NA	medium-sized	TGTGCCTCTACTGGGCAGGAAAACATTCAGTACTTC	CASTGQENIQYF
TRBV25-1	TRBJ1-1	TRBD1	NA	TGTGCCAGCAGTGACGTCGGGTTTCAGGGGGCGAGGACTGAAGCTTTCTTT	CASSDVGFQGARTEAFF
TRBV27	TRBJ2-2	NA	few	TGTGCCAGCAGTTTATCCCGGAGTTTATCAGGGGAGCTGTTTTTT	CASSLSRSLSGELFF
TRBV28	TRBJ2-1	TRBD2	NA	TGTGCCAGCAGTTTAGACCTGCGGGAGGCTATAACCTACAATGAGCAGTTCTTC	CASSLDLREAITYNEQFF
TRBV27	TRBJ2-7	TRBD1	NA	TGTGCCAGCAGTTTGAGGGACAGGGGAGTGAGGTCTGGAGAGCAGTACTTC	CASSLRDRGVRSGEQYF
TRBV27	TRBJ2-1	TRBD2	NA	TGTGCCAGCAGTATAATAGCGGGGTCCTACAATGAGCAGTTCTTC	CASSIIAGSYNEQFF
TRBV15	TRBJ2-1	NA	once	TGTGCCACCAGCCCCTTTCGGGAAGGGAGATACAATGAGCAGTTCTTC	CATSPFREGRYNEQFF
TRBV27	TRBJ2-1	TRBD2	few	TGTGCCACTAGCGGGAAAAGATCTAGCGGGGGGTCCTACAATGAGCAGTTCTTC	CATSGKRSSGGSYNEQFF
TRBV7-9	TRBJ2-2	TRBD2	NA	TGTGCCAGCCGTGATAGCGGGGGGCTAACCGGGGAGCTGTTTTTT	CASRDSGGLTGELFF
TRBV2	TRBJ2-3	NA	few	TGTGCCAGCAGGGAACAGATAGAGTTGGCAGATACGCAGTATTTT	CASREQIELADTQYF
TRBV27	TRBJ2-1	TRBD2	NA	TGTGCCAGCAGGCCCTTAAGCGGGAGGGTTGCCAATGAGCAGTTCTTC	CASRPLSGRVANEQFF
TRBV21-1	TRBJ2-1	NA	once	TGTGCCAGCAGCAAATCCCCAGGGGGTCCTAGCGGGAGTCCCAGTGAGCAGTTCTTC	CASSKSPGGPSGSPSEQFF
TRBV5-1	TRBJ2-7	TRBD1	NA	TGCGCCAGTGGGAAGGACAGGGGCGAATACGAGCAGTACTTC	CASGKDRGEYEQYF
TRBV5-1	TRBJ2-5	NA	NA	TGCGCCAGCAGTGACTTTCAAGAGACCCAGTACTTC	CASSDFQETQYF
TRBV27	TRBJ1-3	TRBD1	once	TGTGCCAGCAGTCCCTCCGGGACAGTAGGAAACACCATATATTTT	CASSPSGTVGNTIYF
TRBV5-4	TRBJ2-5	TRBD2	NA	TGTGCCAGCAGCTTGGCCGGCGGGACTAGCTACGAGACCCAGTACTTC	CASSLAGGTSYETQYF
TRBV6-5	TRBJ1-3	NA	NA	TGTGCCAGCAGTTACTCTGGCAGGGACTCTGGAAACACCATATATTTT	CASSYSGRDSGNTIYF
TRBV6-4	TRBJ1-1	NA	few	TGTGCCAGCAGTTCTTCAGGGGACACTGAAGCTTTCTTT	CASSSSGDTEAFF
TRBV7-8	TRBJ2-3	NA	NA	TGTGCCAGCAGCTTAGGCGGCGGTGCTAAACCGCAGTATTTT	CASSLGGGAKPQYF
TRBV7-6	TRBJ2-1	NA	NA	TGTGCCAGCAGCTCTTATCCGGAAGGGACTGAGGATGACAATGAGCAGTTCTTC	CASSSYPEGTEDDNEQFF
TRBV4-3	TRBJ2-1	TRBD2	once	TGCGCCAGCAGCCAAGAGGGGTCTCGCGGGGGGCATGGGGATGAGCAGTTCTTC	CASSQEGSRGGHGDEQFF